This TCR beta chain was identified in a study of shared clonotypes between healthy human individuals. The table came from immunoSEQ multiplex PCR; TCRdb's copy has only in-frame clones and leaves some out. The sample has 1.4 million or so clones; approximately 98.5% are singletons. All the donors were Caucasian adults who lived in Nashville, Tennessee. Worth noting for this clone: Its antigen is not known. At one boundary the junction diverges from the germline segment, which might be a read error.

General study findings and limits: Blood alone was sampled, and tissue repertoires likely differ. At large depth, rarefaction still showed sorted-subset sequencing to be incomplete.

Per germline, CDR1 SGHDN and CDR2 FVKESK. The CDR3 is made up of 13 amino acids. The material sequenced was naive CD4+ T cells sorted from blood. Subset meaning: CD45RA+ positively selected. This sequence originates from a man aged 30 to 39 in good health. V and J are TRBV14 and TRBJ2-7; 7 bases are a match to TRBD1. The CDR3: CASSLSGTVTMHF. Here the CDR3 DNA reads TGTGCCAGCAGTCTCTCGGGGACAGTGACAATGCACTTC.